This TCR beta chain was observed in a study of spatial heterogeneity in lung cancer. This CDR3 is built from 15 residues. The ends lost 2 bases at V and 4 bases at J; junction bases unmatched: 5. CDR1 and CDR2 (germline): LGHDT, YNNKEL (reference sequence). A unique molecular identifier was carried by every single TCR cDNA molecule. In TCRdb, the 5' RACE reads were re-called with MiXCR into one record per CDR3 protein. The table includes about 8,400 distinct CDR3 sequences, about 8.8% detected once. As to time point: sample taken at primary tumor resection. A total of approximately 77 untreated early-stage non-small cell lung cancer patients served as donors. Whole RNA was taken from tumor, nontumor lung or frozen PBMC; it was then sequenced unsorted.

The V call is TRBV3-1, the J call TRBJ2-5; 9 nucleotides align to TRBD1. The sequence was collected from a male donor with early-stage non-small cell lung cancer. Sequenced here: normal lung tissue next to the tumor, sampled at surgery. CDR3 sequence: CASSQQLTGGETQYF. CDR3 DNA: TGTGCCAGCAGCCAACAACTGACAGGGGGAGAGACCCAGTACTTC.